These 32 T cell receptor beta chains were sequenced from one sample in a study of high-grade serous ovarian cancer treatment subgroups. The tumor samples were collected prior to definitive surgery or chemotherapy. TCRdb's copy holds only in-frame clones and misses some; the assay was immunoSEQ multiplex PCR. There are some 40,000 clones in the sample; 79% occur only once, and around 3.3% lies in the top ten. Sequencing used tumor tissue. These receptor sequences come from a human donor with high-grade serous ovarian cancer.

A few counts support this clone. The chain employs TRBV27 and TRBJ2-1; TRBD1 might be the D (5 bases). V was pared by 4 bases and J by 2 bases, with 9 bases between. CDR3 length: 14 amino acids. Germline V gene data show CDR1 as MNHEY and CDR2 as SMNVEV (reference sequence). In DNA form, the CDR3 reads TGTGCCAGCAGTTCAGGACACCCCTACAATGAGCAGTTCTTC. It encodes CASSSGHPYNEQFF.

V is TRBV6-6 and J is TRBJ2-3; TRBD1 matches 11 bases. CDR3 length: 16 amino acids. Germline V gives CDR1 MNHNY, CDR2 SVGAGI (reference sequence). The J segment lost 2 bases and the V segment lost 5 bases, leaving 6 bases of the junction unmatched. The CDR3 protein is CASSKRTGGNTDTQYF. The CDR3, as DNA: TGTGCCAGCAGTAAACGGACAGGGGGCAACACAGATACGCAGTATTTT.

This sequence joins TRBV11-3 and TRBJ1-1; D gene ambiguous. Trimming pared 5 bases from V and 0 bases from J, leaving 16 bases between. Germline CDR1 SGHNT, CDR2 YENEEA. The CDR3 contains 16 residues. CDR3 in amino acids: CASSPFEGFMNTEAFF. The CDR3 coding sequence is TGTGCCAGCAGCCCGTTTGAGGGCTTCATGAACACTGAAGCTTTCTTT.

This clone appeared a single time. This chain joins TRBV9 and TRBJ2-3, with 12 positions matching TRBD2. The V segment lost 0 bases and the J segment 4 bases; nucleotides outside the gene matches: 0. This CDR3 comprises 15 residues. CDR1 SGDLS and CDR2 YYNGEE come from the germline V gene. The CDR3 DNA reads TGTGCCAGCAGCGTAGGACTAGCGGGAGCAGATACGCAGTATTTT. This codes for CASSVGLAGADTQYF.

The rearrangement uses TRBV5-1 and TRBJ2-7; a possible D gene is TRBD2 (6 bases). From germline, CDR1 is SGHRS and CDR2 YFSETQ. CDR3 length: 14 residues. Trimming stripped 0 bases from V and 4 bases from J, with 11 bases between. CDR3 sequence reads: CASSLAPGVYEQYF. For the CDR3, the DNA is TGCGCCAGCAGCTTGGCCCCGGGAGTGTACGAGCAGTACTTC. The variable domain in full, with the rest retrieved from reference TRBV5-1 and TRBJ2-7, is KAGVTQTPRYLIKTRGQQVTLSCSPISGHRSVSWYQQTPGQGLQFLFEYFSETQRNKGNFPGRFSGRQFSNSRSEMNVSTLELGDSALYLCASSLAPGVYEQYFGPGTRLTVT.

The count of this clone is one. CDR3 DNA sequence: TGTGCCATCAGTGAGGTCGGGTCCCCAGATACGCAGTATTTT. Its protein is CAISEVGSPDTQYF. V is TRBV10-3 and J is TRBJ2-3; D remains unclear. Per the germline V gene, CDR1 is ENHRY and CDR2 is SYGVKD. The CDR3 spans 14 residues. V lost 2 bases and J 4 bases, leaving 10 bases between the germline ends.

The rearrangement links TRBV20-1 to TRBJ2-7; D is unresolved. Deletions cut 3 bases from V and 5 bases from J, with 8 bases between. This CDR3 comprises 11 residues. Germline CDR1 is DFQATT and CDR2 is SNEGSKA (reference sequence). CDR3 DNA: TGCAGTGCTAGCGAGGCCCACGAGCAGTACTTC. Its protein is CSASEAHEQYF.

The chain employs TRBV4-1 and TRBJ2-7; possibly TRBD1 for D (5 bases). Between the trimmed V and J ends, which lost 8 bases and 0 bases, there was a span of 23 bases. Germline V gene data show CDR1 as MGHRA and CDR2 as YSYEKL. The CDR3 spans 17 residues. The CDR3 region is CASYCTPWTQSSYEQYF. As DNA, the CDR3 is TGCGCCAGCTATTGCACGCCATGGACACAGAGCTCCTACGAGCAGTACTTC.

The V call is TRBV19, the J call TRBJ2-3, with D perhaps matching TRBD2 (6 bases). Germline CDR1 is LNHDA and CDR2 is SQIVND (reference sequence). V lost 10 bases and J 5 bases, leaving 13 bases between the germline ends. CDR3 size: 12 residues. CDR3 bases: TGTGCCACCGGGGGTGGGGTAGATACGCAGTATTTT. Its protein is CATGGGVDTQYF. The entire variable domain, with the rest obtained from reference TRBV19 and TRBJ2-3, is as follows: DGGITQSPKYLFRKEGQNVTLSCEQNLNHDAMYWYRQDPGQGLRLIYYSQIVNDFQKGDIAEGYSVSREKKESFPLTVTSAQKNPTAFYLCATGGGVDTQYFGPGTRLTVL.

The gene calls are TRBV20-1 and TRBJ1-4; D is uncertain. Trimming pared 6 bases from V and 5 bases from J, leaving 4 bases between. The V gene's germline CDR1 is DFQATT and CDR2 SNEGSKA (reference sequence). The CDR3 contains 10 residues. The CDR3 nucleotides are TGCAGTGCGAAGAATGAAAAACTGTTTTTT. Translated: CSAKNEKLFF.

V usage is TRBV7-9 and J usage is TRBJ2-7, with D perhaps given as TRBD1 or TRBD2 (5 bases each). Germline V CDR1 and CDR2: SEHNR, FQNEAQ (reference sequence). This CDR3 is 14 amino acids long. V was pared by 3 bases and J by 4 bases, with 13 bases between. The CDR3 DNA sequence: TGTGCCAGCAGCTTCCCAGGAGAGGGGTACGAGCAGTACTTC. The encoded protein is CASSFPGEGYEQYF.

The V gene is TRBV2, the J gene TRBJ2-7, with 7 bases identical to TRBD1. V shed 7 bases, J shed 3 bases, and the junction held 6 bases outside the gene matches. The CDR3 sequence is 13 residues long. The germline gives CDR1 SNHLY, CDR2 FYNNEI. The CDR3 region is CASTPGTDYEQYF. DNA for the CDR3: TGTGCCAGCACACCCGGGACAGACTACGAGCAGTACTTC.

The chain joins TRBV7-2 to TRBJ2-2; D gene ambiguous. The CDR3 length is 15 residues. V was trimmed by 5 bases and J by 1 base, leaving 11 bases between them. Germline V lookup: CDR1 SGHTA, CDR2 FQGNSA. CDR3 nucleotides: TGTGCCAGCAGCCCCACCCCATTGAACACCGGGGAGCTGTTTTTT. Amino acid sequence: CASSPTPLNTGELFF. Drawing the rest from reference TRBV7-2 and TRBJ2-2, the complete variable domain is GAGVSQSPSNKVTEKGKDVELRCDPISGHTALYWYRQSLGQGLEFLIYFQGNSAPDKSGLPSDRFSAERTGGSVSTLTIQRTQQEDSAVYLCASSPTPLNTGELFFGEGSRLTVL.

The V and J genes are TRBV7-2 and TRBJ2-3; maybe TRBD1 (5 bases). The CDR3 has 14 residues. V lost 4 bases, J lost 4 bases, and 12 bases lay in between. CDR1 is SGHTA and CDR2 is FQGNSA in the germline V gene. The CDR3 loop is CASSSGWLADTQYF. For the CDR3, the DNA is TGTGCCAGCAGCTCAGGGTGGCTTGCAGATACGCAGTATTTT.

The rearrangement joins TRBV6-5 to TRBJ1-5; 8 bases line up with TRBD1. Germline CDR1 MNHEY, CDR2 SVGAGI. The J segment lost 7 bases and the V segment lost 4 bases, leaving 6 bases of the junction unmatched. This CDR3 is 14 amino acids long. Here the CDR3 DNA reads TGTGCCAGCAGTTTTACAGGGGGAATGCAGCCCCAGCATTTT. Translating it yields CASSFTGGMQPQHF.

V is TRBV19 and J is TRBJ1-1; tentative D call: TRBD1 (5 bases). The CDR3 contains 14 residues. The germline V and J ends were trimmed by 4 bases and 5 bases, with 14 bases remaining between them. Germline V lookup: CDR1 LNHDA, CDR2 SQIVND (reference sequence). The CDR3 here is CASSTQGLGTEAFF. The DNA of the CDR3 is TGTGCCAGTAGTACCCAGGGCTTGGGGACTGAAGCTTTCTTT.

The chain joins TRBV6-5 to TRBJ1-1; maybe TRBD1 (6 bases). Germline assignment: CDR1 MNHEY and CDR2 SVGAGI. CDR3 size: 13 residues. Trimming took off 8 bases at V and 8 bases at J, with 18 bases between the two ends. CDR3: CASGGGPWGEAFF. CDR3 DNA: TGTGCCAGCGGGGGGGGGCCTTGGGGCGAAGCTTTCTTT.

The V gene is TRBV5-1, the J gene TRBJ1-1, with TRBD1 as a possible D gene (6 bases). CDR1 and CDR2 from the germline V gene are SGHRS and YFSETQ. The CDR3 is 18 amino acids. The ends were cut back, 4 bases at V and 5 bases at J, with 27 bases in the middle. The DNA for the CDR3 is TGCGCCAGCAGCATCGACAGGACAGCATTTAACATTGGTACTGAAGCTTTCTTT. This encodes CASSIDRTAFNIGTEAFF.

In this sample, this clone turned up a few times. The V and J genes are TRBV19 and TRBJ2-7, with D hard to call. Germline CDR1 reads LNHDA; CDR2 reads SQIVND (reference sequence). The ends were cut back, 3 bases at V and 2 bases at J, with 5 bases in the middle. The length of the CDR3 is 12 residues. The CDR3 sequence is CASSIPPYEQYF. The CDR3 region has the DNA TGTGCCAGTAGTATTCCGCCCTACGAGCAGTACTTC.

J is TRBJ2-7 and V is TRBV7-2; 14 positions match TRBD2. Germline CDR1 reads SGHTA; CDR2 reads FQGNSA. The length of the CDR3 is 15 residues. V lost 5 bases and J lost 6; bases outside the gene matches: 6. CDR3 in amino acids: CASSREGTSGSEQYF. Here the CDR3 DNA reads TGTGCCAGCAGCAGAGAAGGGACTAGCGGGAGCGAGCAGTACTTC. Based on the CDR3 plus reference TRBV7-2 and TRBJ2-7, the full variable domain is GAGVSQSPSNKVTEKGKDVELRCDPISGHTALYWYRQSLGQGLEFLIYFQGNSAPDKSGLPSDRFSAERTGGSVSTLTIQRTQQEDSAVYLCASSREGTSGSEQYFGPGTRLTVT.

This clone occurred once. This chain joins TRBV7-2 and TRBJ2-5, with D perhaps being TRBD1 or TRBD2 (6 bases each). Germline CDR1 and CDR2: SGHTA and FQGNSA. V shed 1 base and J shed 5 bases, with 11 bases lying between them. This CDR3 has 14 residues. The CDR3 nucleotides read TGTGCCAGCAGCTTAGGGGGGGCAGGGGAGACCCAGTACTTC. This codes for CASSLGGAGETQYF.

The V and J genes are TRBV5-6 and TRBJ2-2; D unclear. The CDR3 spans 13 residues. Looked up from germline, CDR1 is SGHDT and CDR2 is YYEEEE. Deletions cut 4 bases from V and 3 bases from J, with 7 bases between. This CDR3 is CASSPIHTGELFF. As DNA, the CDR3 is TGTGCCAGCAGCCCGATTCACACCGGGGAGCTGTTTTTT.

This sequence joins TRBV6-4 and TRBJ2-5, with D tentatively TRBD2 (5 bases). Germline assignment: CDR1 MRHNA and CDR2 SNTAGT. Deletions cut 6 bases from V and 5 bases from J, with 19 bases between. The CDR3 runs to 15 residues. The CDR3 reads CASRRAAPSRETQYF. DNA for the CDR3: TGTGCCAGCAGAAGAGCGGCCCCGAGTCGGGAGACCCAGTACTTC.

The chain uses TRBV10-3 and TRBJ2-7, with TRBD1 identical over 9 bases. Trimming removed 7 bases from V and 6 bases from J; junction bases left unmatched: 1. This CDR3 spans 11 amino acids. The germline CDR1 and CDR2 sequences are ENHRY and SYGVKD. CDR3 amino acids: CAIKDRGEQYF. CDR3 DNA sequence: TGTGCCATCAAGGACAGGGGCGAGCAGTACTTC.

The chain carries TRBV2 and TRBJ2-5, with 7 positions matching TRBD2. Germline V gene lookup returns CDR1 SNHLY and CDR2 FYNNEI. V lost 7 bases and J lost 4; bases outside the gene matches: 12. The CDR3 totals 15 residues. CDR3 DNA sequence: TGTGCCAGCATAAAGGGAGGGCAGCTTCCAGAGACCCAGTACTTC. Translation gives CASIKGGQLPETQYF. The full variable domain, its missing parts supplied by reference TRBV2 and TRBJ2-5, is EPEVTQTPSHQVTQMGQEVILRCVPISNHLYFYWYRQILGQKVEFLVSFYNNEISEKSEIFDDQFSVERPDGSNFTLKIRSTKLEDSAMYFCASIKGGQLPETQYFGPGTRLLVL.

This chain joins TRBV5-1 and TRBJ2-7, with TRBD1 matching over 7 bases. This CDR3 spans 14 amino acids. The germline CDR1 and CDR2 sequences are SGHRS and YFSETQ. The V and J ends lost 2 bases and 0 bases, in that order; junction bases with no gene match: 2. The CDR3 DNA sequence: TGCGCCAGCAGCTTAGGACAGGTCTCCTACGAGCAGTACTTC. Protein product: CASSLGQVSYEQYF. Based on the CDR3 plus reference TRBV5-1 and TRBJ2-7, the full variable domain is KAGVTQTPRYLIKTRGQQVTLSCSPISGHRSVSWYQQTPGQGLQFLFEYFSETQRNKGNFPGRFSGRQFSNSRSEMNVSTLELGDSALYLCASSLGQVSYEQYFGPGTRLTVT.

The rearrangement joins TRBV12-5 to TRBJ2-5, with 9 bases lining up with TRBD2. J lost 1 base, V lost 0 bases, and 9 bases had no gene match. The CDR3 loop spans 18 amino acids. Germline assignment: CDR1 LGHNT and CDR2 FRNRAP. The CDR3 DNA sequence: TGTGCTAGTGGTTTGGTACCGGACGGGACTAGCTTCCAAGAGACCCAGTACTTC. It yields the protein CASGLVPDGTSFQETQYF. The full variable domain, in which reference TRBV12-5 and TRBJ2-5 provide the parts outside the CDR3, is DARVTQTPRHKVTEMGQEVTMRCQPILGHNTVFWYRQTMMQGLELLAYFRNRAPLDDSGMPKDRFSAEMPDATLATLKIQPSEPRDSAVYFCASGLVPDGTSFQETQYFGPGTRLLVL.

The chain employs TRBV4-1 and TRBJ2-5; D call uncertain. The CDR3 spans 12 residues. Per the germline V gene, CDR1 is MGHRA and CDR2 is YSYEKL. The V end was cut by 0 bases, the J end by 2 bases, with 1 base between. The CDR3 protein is CASSQEQETQYF. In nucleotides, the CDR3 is TGCGCCAGCAGCCAAGAGCAAGAGACCCAGTACTTC.

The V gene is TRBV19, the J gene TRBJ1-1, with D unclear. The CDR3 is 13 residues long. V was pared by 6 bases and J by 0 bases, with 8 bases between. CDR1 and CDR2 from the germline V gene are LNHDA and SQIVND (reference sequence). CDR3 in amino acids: CASRGQLNTEAFF. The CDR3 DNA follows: TGTGCCAGTAGGGGCCAGTTGAACACTGAAGCTTTCTTT.

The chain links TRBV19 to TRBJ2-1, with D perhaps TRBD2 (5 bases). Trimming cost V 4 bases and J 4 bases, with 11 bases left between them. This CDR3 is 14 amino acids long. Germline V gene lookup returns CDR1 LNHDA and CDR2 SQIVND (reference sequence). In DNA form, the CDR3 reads TGTGCCAGTAGTAAGAGCGGAGTATACAATGAGCAGTTCTTC. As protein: CASSKSGVYNEQFF.

The CDR3 DNA follows: TGTGCCAGCAGCTTGGGGCTAGCGCTGTCTTACGAGCAGTACTTC. Translated, it gives CASSLGLALSYEQYF. This chain uses TRBV5-5 with TRBJ2-7; maybe TRBD2 (6 bases). V was shortened by 0 bases and J by 4 bases, with 14 bases between the two germline ends. The CDR3 loop spans 15 amino acids. Germline values: CDR1 SGHKS, CDR2 YYEKEE (reference sequence).

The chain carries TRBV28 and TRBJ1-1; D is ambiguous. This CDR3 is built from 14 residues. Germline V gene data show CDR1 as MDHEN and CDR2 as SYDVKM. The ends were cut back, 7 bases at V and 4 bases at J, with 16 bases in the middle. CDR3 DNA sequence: TGTGCCAGCACCCCGACGTTAGTGTTCACTGAAGCTTTCTTT. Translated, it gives CASTPTLVFTEAFF.